This T cell receptor beta chain was obtained from a study of CD8 T cells in ankylosing spondylitis. With V trimmed by 3 bases and J by 1 base, 9 bases remained unmatched. Germline V gene lookup returns CDR1 SEHNR and CDR2 FQNEAQ (reference sequence). The CDR3 totals 16 residues. This clonotype was seen ten or more times. Library preparation for TCR beta used quantitative 5'-RACE with molecular barcodes. Via MiXCR, TCRdb re-called the 5' RACE reads, giving one row per CDR3 protein. The table records around 230,000 distinct CDR3 sequences, less than 10% of them present only once. Sequenced material: blood, either unsorted or a sorted T cell fraction (not recorded which). The chain couples TRBV7-9 to TRBJ2-7; TRBD1 aligns across 7 bases. This clonotype was obtained from a male donor with ankylosing spondylitis or in good health (not recorded which). The CDR3: CASSLGRAGGSYEQYF. The CDR3 bases are TGTGCCAGCAGCTTGGGGCGGGCAGGGGGTTCCTACGAGCAGTACTTC.